This TCR beta chain appears in the sequencing data of a study of control samples from healthy donors and cancer patients. Germline CDR1 reads MGHRA; CDR2 reads YSYEKL. The V gene lost 4 bases and the J gene lost 2 bases, with 6 bases spanning the gap. The CDR3 has 12 amino acids. Libraries were prepared by immunoSEQ multiplex PCR; TCRdb keeps only in-frame clonotypes and omits some of them. The table lists 55,000 to 80,000 clones, roughly nine tenths of them singletons. The chain uses TRBV4-1 and TRBJ2-7; possible D gene TRBD2, 5 bases. The specimen sequenced was PBMCs. This TCR derives from a man in his fifties or sixties with colorectal cancer. The CDR3 here is CASSPGAYEQYF. CDR3 bases: TGCGCCAGCAGCCCCGGGGCCTACGAGCAGTACTTC.